Below are 25 T cell receptor beta chains sequenced from a single sample in a study of CD8 T cells in ankylosing spondylitis. Study-level results: Typical of ankylosing spondylitis blood, it appeared, was a TCR beta motif of eight highly homologous variants.

TCRdb passed the 5' RACE reads through MiXCR, listing each CDR3 protein once. The sample records fewer than 500,000 distinct CDR3 sequences, approximately 20% being singletons. These receptors are not linked to any known antigen. Sequences were obtained from blood, either unsorted or a sorted T cell fraction (not recorded which). These receptors were collected from a male donor with ankylosing spondylitis.

The chain employs TRBV23-1 and TRBJ1-4; 9 nucleotides line up with TRBD1. TRBV23-1 is known as an ORF, though its function is uncertain. V shed 2 bases, J shed 6 bases, and the junction held 7 bases outside the gene matches. The CDR3 has 16 residues. The CDR3 here is CASSQTTGTGHEKLFF. CDR3 DNA: TGCGCCAGCAGTCAAACAACCGGGACAGGGCATGAAAAACTGTTTTTT.

V gene TRBV24-1 combines with J gene TRBJ2-1, with 9 bases fitting TRBD2. Germline CDR1 is KGHDR and CDR2 is SFDVKD. This CDR3 comprises 17 residues. V gave up 5 bases and J gave up 4 bases; unmatched junction bases: 11. CDR3 nucleotides: TGTGCCACCAGTGGCCTCCAGGCGGGAGGGACTTACAATGAGCAGTTCTTC. Amino acid sequence: CATSGLQAGGTYNEQFF.

The V call is TRBV5-1, the J call TRBJ2-7, with 8 bases that match TRBD2. This CDR3 has 18 amino acids. Germline trimming cut 2 bases from V and 6 bases from J; bases unmatched to any gene: 19. Germline assignment: CDR1 SGHRS and CDR2 YFSETQ. The CDR3 region has the DNA TGCGCCAGCAGCTTTGAGGCAGGGCTAACCGGGAGGGAGCTCGAGCAGTACTTC. Translating gives CASSFEAGLTGRELEQYF.

The V and J genes are TRBV14 and TRBJ1-4; D is undetermined. Germline V CDR1 and CDR2: SGHDN, FVKESK. V was cut by 4 bases and J by 8 bases, with 17 bases left in between. The CDR3 extends over 15 amino acids. The CDR3 DNA is TGTGCCAGCAGCCGCCGGCCCAATGTTGGGGAAAAACTGTTTTTT. The encoded protein is CASSRRPNVGEKLFF.

The rearrangement links TRBV6-2 or TRBV6-3 to TRBJ2-3; TRBD1 agrees at 9 bases. Trimming at V came to 7 bases and at J to 1 base, leaving 9 bases not matched to a gene. The CDR3 covers 16 residues. Germline V gene sequence: CDR1 MNHEY, CDR2 SVGEGT. The DNA of the CDR3 is TGTGCCAGCAAGGGGGACAGGGAATACGGCACAGATACGCAGTATTTT. Amino acid sequence: CASKGDREYGTDTQYF.

J is TRBJ1-1 and V is TRBV5-1; 9 bases agree with TRBD1. The junction had 9 bases not matched to a gene; V was cut back by 6 bases and J by 6 bases. The CDR3 contains 14 residues. Germline-derived CDR1 and CDR2 are SGHRS and YFSETQ. The CDR3 DNA reads TGCGCCAGCACCTACCCGGACAGGGGTTCTGAAGCTTTCTTT. It translates to CASTYPDRGSEAFF. Variable domain in full (rest from reference TRBV5-1 and TRBJ1-1): KAGVTQTPRYLIKTRGQQVTLSCSPISGHRSVSWYQQTPGQGLQFLFEYFSETQRNKGNFPGRFSGRQFSNSRSEMNVSTLELGDSALYLCASTYPDRGSEAFFGQGTRLTVV.

This clonotype appeared many times. This chain joins TRBV20-1 and TRBJ2-3; 8 bases map to TRBD2. The CDR3 sequence is 14 residues long. From germline, CDR1 is DFQATT and CDR2 SNEGSKA (reference sequence). With V trimmed by 2 bases and J by 5 bases, 6 bases remained unmatched. This chain's CDR3 is CSARSGRALDTQYF. The CDR3 nucleotides read TGCAGTGCTAGATCCGGGAGGGCCTTAGATACGCAGTATTTT.

In this sample, this clonotype turned up many times. The rearrangement joins TRBV10-3 to TRBJ2-1; 7 positions match TRBD1. The CDR3 sequence is 15 residues long. The V gene's germline CDR1 is ENHRY and CDR2 SYGVKD. Trimming at V came to 4 bases and at J to 1 base, leaving 4 bases not matched to a gene. The CDR3: CAISGGGLSYNEQFF. CDR3 nucleotide sequence: TGTGCCATCAGTGGAGGGGGCTTATCCTACAATGAGCAGTTCTTC.

This clonotype was found a few times. The chain couples TRBV10-2 to TRBJ2-2; 10 bases line up with TRBD2. The V segment lost 6 bases and the J segment 0 bases; nucleotides outside the gene matches: 4. CDR1 is WSHSY, CDR2 SAAADI, per germline. The CDR3 is 16 amino acids. This CDR3 is CASSGLAVANTGELFF. CDR3 nucleotide sequence: TGCGCCAGCAGCGGACTAGCGGTCGCGAACACCGGGGAGCTGTTTTTT.

This clonotype was seen a few times. The V gene is TRBV4-1, the J gene TRBJ2-3; D is perhaps TRBD1 (5 bases). Trimming took 5 bases from V and 5 from J, leaving 14 bases between them. Germline assignment: CDR1 MGHRA and CDR2 YSYEKL. The CDR3 length is 14 residues. For the CDR3, the DNA is TGCGCCAGCAGCTCCCTTGGGGCCCGAGATACGCAGTATTTT. Encoded protein: CASSSLGARDTQYF.

The sample holds a few counts of this clonotype. The CDR3 loop is CASSVGGRPDTQYF. DNA for the CDR3: TGCGCCAGCAGTGTGGGAGGGCGCCCAGATACGCAGTATTTT. The chain has TRBV10-2 and TRBJ2-3, with TRBD2 identical over 7 bases. V shed 4 bases, J shed 4 bases, and the junction held 5 bases outside the gene matches. Looked up from germline, CDR1 is WSHSY and CDR2 is SAAADI. The CDR3 loop spans 14 amino acids.

The V call is TRBV9, the J call TRBJ2-1; TRBD2 aligns across 7 bases. The V gene's germline CDR1 is SGDLS and CDR2 YYNGEE. The CDR3 extends over 17 amino acids. V was pared by 0 bases and J by 8 bases, with 14 bases of the junction left unmatched. This CDR3 is CASSVASPGGACDEQFF. The CDR3 DNA follows: TGTGCCAGCAGCGTAGCCTCCCCGGGGGGAGCGTGCGATGAGCAGTTCTTC.

This sequence joins TRBV20-1 and TRBJ2-7, with D unclear. Trimming took off 3 bases at V and 5 bases at J, with 11 bases between the two ends. This CDR3 region has 12 residues. Germline-derived CDR1 and CDR2 are DFQATT and SNEGSKA (reference sequence). CDR3 sequence: CSASRTTNEQYF. CDR3 sequence (DNA): TGCAGTGCTAGCCGCACGACGAACGAGCAGTACTTC.

V gene TRBV29-1 combines with J gene TRBJ2-7, with a tentative D call TRBD2 (5 bases). V lost 3 bases to trimming and J lost 2 bases, with 11 bases between them. Germline values: CDR1 SQVTM, CDR2 ANQGSEA. This CDR3 region has 13 residues. CDR3 DNA: TGCAGCGTTGATTCGGGATCCCCCTACGAGCAGTACTTC. Its translation: CSVDSGSPYEQYF.

The V gene is TRBV24-1, the J gene TRBJ2-3; a possible D gene is TRBD1 (5 bases). CDR3 length equals 15 residues. Germline assignment: CDR1 KGHDR and CDR2 SFDVKD. Trimming cost V 5 bases and J 4 bases, with 15 bases left between them. The CDR3 sequence is CATSAAGQGADTQYF. Written as DNA, the CDR3 is TGTGCCACCAGTGCTGCCGGGCAGGGCGCAGATACGCAGTATTTT.

The chain joins TRBV21-1 to TRBJ2-1; the DNA was not compared with TRBD1, the D call given in the table. TRBV21-1 is tagged as a pseudogene. The CDR3 consists of 15 residues. DNA of the CDR3: TGTGCCAGCAGCAAAGAAGGGGGCCTTTACAATGAGCAGTTCTTC. Amino acid sequence: CASSKEGGLYNEQFF.

This clonotype was detected a few times. This chain joins TRBV5-1 and TRBJ2-7, with TRBD2 identical over 11 bases. The J segment lost 5 bases and the V segment lost 4 bases, leaving 5 bases of the junction unmatched. This CDR3 has 14 amino acids. CDR1 SGHRS and CDR2 YFSETQ come from the germline V gene. In nucleotides, the CDR3 is TGCGCCAGCAGCCGGGGACTAGCGGCTGACGAGCAGTACTTC. Protein sequence: CASSRGLAADEQYF.

This clonotype was seen only a few times. The chain employs TRBV11-2 and TRBJ2-7, with unresolved D. Trimming pared 0 bases from V and 1 base from J, leaving 7 bases between. CDR1 and CDR2 (germline): SGHAT, FQNNGV. The CDR3 loop spans 14 amino acids. The chain's CDR3 is CASSLDVRSYEQYF. DNA for the CDR3: TGTGCCAGCAGCTTAGACGTCAGATCCTACGAGCAGTACTTC.

The chain recombines TRBV7-9 with TRBJ2-1; 8 bases align to TRBD1. The CDR3 consists of 15 residues. J lost 9 bases, V lost 3 bases, and 10 bases had no gene match. In germline, CDR1 is SEHNR, CDR2 FQNEAQ (reference sequence). This chain's CDR3 is CASSLQGAQNSEQFF. Written as DNA, the CDR3 is TGTGCCAGCAGCTTGCAGGGGGCGCAAAATAGTGAGCAGTTCTTC.

This clonotype was observed many times. The rearrangement links TRBV7-9 to TRBJ2-1; 7 nucleotides match TRBD1. Per germline, CDR1 SEHNR and CDR2 FQNEAQ (reference sequence). V lost 5 bases to trimming and J lost 7 bases; unmatched junction nucleotides: 2. This CDR3 comprises 12 residues. Here the CDR3 reads CASSEQGNEQFF. CDR3 nucleotide sequence: TGTGCCAGCAGCGAACAGGGGAATGAGCAGTTCTTC.

This clonotype was detected many times. This sequence joins TRBV10-3 and TRBJ2-1; unclear D gene. The length of the CDR3 is 15 residues. From germline, CDR1 is ENHRY and CDR2 SYGVKD. V was clipped by 4 bases and J by 2 bases, with 12 bases between them. CDR3 protein: CAISASVRTYNEQFF. The CDR3 nucleotides are TGTGCCATCAGTGCGTCGGTGCGGACCTACAATGAGCAGTTCTTC.

This clonotype was detected a few times. The chain has TRBV5-1 and TRBJ1-2; no firm D call. This CDR3 contains 14 residues. Per the germline V gene, CDR1 is SGHRS and CDR2 is YFSETQ. With 0 bases removed from V and 2 bases from J, the gap between germline ends came to 8 bases. The chain's CDR3 is CASSLAWQNYGYTF. As DNA, the CDR3 is TGCGCCAGCAGCTTGGCCTGGCAAAACTATGGCTACACCTTC.

This clonotype was seen more than once but under ten times. V and J are TRBV20-1 and TRBJ2-3, with 10 bases fitting TRBD2. Germline V CDR1 and CDR2: DFQATT, SNEGSKA (reference sequence). V lost 1 base to trimming and J lost 5 bases; unmatched junction nucleotides: 15. The CDR3 spans 18 residues. CDR3 sequence reads: CSARVSVAGGVGKDTQYF. In DNA form, the CDR3 reads TGCAGTGCTAGAGTGTCGGTAGCGGGAGGAGTAGGAAAAGATACGCAGTATTTT.

This sequence joins TRBV5-1 and TRBJ2-7, with 7 positions matching TRBD1. The V segment lost 0 bases and the J segment 7 bases; nucleotides outside the gene matches: 7. The germline gives CDR1 SGHRS, CDR2 YFSETQ. CDR3 length: 14 amino acids. The CDR3 spells CASSLETGPGEQYF. The CDR3 coding sequence is TGCGCCAGCAGCTTGGAGACAGGGCCGGGGGAGCAGTACTTC. The variable domain in full, with the rest retrieved from reference TRBV5-1 and TRBJ2-7, is KAGVTQTPRYLIKTRGQQVTLSCSPISGHRSVSWYQQTPGQGLQFLFEYFSETQRNKGNFPGRFSGRQFSNSRSEMNVSTLELGDSALYLCASSLETGPGEQYFGPGTRLTVT.

The chain combines TRBV19 with TRBJ1-1; unclear D gene. V lost 7 bases and J lost 5, with 20 bases in between. In germline, CDR1 is LNHDA, CDR2 SQIVND (reference sequence). The CDR3 is 15 residues long. In nucleotides, the CDR3 is TGTGCCAGTACCCCATTGCGGGGTCTGGGAACTGAAGCTTTCTTT. Translated: CASTPLRGLGTEAFF.